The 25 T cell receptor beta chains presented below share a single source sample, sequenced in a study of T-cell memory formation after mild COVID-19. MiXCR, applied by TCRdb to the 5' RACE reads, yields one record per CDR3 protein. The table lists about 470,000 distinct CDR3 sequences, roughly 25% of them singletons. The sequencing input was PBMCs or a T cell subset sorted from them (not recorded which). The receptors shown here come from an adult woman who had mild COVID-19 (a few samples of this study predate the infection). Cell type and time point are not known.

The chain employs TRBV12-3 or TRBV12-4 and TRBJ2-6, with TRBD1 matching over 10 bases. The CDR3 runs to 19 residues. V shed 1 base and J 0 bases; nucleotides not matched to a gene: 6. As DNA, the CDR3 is TGTGCCAGCAGTTTAGAGGGACAGGGGTTTTTCTCTGGGGCCAACGTCCTGACTTTC. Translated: CASSLEGQGFFSGANVLTF.

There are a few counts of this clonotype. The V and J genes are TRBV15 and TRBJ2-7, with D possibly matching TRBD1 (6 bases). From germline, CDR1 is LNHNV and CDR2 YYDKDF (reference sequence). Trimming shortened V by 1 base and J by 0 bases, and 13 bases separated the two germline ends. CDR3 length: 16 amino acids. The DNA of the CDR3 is TGTGCCACCAGCAGAGGTATGGGGGCGCCCTCCTACGAGCAGTACTTC. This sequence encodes CATSRGMGAPSYEQYF.

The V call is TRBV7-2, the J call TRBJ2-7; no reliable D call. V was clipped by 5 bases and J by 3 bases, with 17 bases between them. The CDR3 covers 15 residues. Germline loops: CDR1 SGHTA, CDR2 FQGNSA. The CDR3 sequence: CASSPPLPLGYEQYF. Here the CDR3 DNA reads TGTGCCAGCAGCCCCCCCCTCCCCCTCGGCTACGAGCAGTACTTC. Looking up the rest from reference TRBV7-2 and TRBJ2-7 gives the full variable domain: GAGVSQSPSNKVTEKGKDVELRCDPISGHTALYWYRQSLGQGLEFLIYFQGNSAPDKSGLPSDRFSAERTGGSVSTLTIQRTQQEDSAVYLCASSPPLPLGYEQYFGPGTRLTVT.

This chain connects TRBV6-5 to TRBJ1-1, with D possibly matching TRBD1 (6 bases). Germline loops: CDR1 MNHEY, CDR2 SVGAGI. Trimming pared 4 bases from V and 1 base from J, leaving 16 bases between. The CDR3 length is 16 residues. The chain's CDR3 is CASSSLWQGKNTEAFF. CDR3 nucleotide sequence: TGTGCCAGCAGTTCCCTTTGGCAGGGGAAGAACACTGAAGCTTTCTTT.

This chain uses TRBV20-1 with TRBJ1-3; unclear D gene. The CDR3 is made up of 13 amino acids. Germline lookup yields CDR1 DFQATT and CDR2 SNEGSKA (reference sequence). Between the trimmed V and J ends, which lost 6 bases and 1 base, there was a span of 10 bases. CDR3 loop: CSARMGSGNTIYF. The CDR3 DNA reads TGCAGTGCCAGGATGGGATCTGGAAACACCATATATTTT.

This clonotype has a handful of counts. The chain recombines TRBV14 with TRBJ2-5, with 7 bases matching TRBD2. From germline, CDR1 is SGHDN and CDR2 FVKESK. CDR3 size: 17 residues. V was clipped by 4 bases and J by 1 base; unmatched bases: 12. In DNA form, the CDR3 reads TGTGCCAGCAGCCGACTCTCCTATCTAGCGGCCCAAGAGACCCAGTACTTC. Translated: CASSRLSYLAAQETQYF.

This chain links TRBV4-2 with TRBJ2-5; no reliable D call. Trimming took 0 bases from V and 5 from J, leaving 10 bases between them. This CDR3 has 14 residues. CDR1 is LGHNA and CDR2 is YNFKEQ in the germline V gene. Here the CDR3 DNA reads TGTGCCAGCAGCCAAGACAAGTTTACGGAGACCCAGTACTTC. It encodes CASSQDKFTETQYF.

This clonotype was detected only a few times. CDR3 protein: CASSLGEQPHSYNEQFF. Here the CDR3 DNA reads TGCGCCAGCAGCTTGGGGGAGCAGCCCCACTCCTACAATGAGCAGTTCTTC. This chain joins TRBV5-1 and TRBJ2-1, with D possibly TRBD2 on 5 matching bases. The V gene's germline CDR1 is SGHRS and CDR2 YFSETQ. The CDR3 runs to 17 residues. The germline V and J ends were trimmed by 0 bases and 0 bases, with 13 bases remaining between them. The complete variable domain, with remaining parts taken from reference TRBV5-1 and TRBJ2-1, reads KAGVTQTPRYLIKTRGQQVTLSCSPISGHRSVSWYQQTPGQGLQFLFEYFSETQRNKGNFPGRFSGRQFSNSRSEMNVSTLELGDSALYLCASSLGEQPHSYNEQFFGPGTRLTVL.

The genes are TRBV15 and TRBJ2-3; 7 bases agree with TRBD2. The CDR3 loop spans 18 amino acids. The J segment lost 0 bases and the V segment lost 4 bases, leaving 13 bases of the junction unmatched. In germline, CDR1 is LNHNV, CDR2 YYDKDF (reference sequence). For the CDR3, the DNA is TGTGCCACCAGCACCGCTCCCTGGGGTAGCGGGAGCACAGATACGCAGTATTTT. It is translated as CATSTAPWGSGSTDTQYF.

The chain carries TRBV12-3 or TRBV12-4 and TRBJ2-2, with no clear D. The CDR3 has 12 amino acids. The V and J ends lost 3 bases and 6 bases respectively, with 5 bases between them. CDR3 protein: CASSFRSGELFF. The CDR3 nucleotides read TGTGCCAGCAGTTTTCGATCCGGGGAGCTGTTTTTT.

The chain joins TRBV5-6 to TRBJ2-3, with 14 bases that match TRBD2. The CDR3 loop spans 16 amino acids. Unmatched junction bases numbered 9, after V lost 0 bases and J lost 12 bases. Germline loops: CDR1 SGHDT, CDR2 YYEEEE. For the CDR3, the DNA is TGTGCCAGCAGCTTGGATAGTCGACTAGCGGGGGGGCCCCAGTATTTT. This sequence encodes CASSLDSRLAGGPQYF.

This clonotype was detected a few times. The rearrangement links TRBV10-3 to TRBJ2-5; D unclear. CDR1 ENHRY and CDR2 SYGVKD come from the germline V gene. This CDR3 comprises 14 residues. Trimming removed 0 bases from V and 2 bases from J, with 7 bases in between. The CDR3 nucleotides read TGTGCCATCAGTGAGTCCACACAGCAAGAGACCCAGTACTTC. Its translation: CAISESTQQETQYF.

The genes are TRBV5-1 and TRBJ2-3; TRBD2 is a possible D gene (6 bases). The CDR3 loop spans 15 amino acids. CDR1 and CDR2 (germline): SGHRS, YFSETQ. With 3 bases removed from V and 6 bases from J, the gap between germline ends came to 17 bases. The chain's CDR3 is CASSSLGPAGDTQYF. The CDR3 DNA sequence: TGCGCCAGCAGCTCCCTGGGACCGGCGGGGGATACGCAGTATTTT.

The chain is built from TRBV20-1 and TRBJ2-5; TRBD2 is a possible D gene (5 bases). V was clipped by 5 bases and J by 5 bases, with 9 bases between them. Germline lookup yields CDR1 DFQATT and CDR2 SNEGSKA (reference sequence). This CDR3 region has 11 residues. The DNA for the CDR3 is TGCAGTGCTCCTTCGGGGGAGACCCAGTACTTC. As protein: CSAPSGETQYF.

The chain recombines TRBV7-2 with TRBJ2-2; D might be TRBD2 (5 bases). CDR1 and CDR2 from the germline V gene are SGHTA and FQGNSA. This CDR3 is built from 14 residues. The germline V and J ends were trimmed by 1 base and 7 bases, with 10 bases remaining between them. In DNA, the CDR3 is TGTGCCAGCAGCTTAGTTCGAGCGGACGGGGAGCTGTTTTTT. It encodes CASSLVRADGELFF. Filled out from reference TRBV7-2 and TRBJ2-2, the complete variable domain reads GAGVSQSPSNKVTEKGKDVELRCDPISGHTALYWYRQSLGQGLEFLIYFQGNSAPDKSGLPSDRFSAERTGGSVSTLTIQRTQQEDSAVYLCASSLVRADGELFFGEGSRLTVL.

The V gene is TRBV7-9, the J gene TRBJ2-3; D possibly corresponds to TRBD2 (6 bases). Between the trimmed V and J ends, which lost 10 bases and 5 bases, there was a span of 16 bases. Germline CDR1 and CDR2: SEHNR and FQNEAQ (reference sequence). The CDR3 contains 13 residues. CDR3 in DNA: TGTGCCATCCCGGGACTCCCGGGAGATACGCAGTATTTT. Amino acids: CAIPGLPGDTQYF.

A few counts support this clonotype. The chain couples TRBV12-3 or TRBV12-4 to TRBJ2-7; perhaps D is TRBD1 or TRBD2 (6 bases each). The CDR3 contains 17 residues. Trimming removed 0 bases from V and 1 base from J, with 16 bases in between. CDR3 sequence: CASSLARGGRYSYEQYF. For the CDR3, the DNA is TGTGCCAGCAGTTTAGCGCGTGGGGGGCGTTATTCCTACGAGCAGTACTTC.

The DNA for the CDR3 is TGCAGCGTTGAATTTACGGGAGGATTGGGGTCCAAAAACATTCAGTACTTC. It yields the protein CSVEFTGGLGSKNIQYF. This chain connects TRBV29-1 to TRBJ2-4, with TRBD2 identical over 7 bases. V was clipped by 2 bases and J by 2 bases; unmatched bases: 12. There are 17 residues in the CDR3. Germline loops: CDR1 SQVTM, CDR2 ANQGSEA.

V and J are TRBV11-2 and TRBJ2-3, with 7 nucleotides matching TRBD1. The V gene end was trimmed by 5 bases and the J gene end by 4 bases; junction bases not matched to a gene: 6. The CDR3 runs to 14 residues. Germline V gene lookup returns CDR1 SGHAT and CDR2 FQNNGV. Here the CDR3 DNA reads TGTGCCAGCAGCCTCCCGACAGGGTCAGATACGCAGTATTTT. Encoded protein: CASSLPTGSDTQYF.

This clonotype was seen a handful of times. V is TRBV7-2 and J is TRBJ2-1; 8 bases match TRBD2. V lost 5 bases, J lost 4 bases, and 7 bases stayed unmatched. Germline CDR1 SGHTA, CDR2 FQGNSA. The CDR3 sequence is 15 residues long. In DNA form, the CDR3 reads TGTGCCAGCAGCCGTTCGGGACTAGGATACAATGAGCAGTTCTTC. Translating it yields CASSRSGLGYNEQFF.

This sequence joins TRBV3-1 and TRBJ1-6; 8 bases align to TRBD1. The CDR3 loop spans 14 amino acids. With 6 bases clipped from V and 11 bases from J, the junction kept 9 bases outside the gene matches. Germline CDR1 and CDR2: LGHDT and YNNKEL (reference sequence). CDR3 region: CASRQTGERTPLHF. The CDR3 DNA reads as TGTGCCAGCAGGCAGACAGGGGAGAGGACACCCCTCCACTTT.

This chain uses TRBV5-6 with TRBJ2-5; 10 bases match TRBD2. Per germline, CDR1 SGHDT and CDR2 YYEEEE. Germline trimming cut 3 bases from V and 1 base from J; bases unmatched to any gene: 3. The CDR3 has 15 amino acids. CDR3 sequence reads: CASSWTSGIQETQYF. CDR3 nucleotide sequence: TGTGCCAGCAGCTGGACTAGCGGTATCCAAGAGACCCAGTACTTC.

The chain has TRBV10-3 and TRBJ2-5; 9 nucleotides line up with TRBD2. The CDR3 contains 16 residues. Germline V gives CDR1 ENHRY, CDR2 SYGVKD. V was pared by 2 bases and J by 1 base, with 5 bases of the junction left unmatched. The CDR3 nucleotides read TGTGCCATCAGTGAGACCCCTAGCGGGGTCCAAGAGACCCAGTACTTC. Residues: CAISETPSGVQETQYF.

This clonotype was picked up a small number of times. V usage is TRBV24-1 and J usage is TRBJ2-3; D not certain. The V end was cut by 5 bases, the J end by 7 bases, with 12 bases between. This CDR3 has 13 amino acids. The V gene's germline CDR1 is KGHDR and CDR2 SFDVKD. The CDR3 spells CATSVTQWHTQYF. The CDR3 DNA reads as TGTGCCACCAGTGTCACGCAGTGGCATACGCAGTATTTT.

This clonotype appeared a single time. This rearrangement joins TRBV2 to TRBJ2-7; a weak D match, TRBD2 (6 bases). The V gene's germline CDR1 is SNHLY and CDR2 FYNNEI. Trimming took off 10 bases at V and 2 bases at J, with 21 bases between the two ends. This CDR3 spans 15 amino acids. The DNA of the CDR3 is TGTGCCAATTCCGGTGGGTTGGGCGGGACCTACGAGCAGTACTTC. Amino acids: CANSGGLGGTYEQYF.